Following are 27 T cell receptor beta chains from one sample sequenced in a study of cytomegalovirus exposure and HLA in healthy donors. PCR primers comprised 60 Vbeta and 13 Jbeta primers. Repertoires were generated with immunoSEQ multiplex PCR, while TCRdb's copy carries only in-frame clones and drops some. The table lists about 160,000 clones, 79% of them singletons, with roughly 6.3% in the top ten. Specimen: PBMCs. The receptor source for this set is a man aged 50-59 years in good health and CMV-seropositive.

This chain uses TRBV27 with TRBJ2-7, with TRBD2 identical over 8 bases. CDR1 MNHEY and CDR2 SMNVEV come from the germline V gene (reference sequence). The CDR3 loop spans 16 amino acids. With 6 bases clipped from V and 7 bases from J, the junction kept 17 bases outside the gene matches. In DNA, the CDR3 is TGTGCCAGCAGGAAGCGAGGGACGGGAGGGGTTAGGGAGCAGTACTTC. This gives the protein CASRKRGTGGVREQYF.

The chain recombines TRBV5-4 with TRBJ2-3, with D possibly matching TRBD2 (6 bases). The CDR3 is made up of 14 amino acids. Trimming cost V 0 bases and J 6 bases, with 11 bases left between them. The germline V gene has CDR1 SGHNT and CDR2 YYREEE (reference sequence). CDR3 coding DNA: TGTGCCAGCAGCTTGGCGGGGGTTTCTGATACGCAGTATTTT. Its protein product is CASSLAGVSDTQYF.

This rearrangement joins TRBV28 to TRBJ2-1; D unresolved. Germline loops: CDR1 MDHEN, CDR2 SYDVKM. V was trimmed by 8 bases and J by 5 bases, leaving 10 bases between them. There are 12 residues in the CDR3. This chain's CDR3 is CASGVTDNEQFF. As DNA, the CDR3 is TGTGCCAGCGGAGTGACCGACAATGAGCAGTTCTTC.

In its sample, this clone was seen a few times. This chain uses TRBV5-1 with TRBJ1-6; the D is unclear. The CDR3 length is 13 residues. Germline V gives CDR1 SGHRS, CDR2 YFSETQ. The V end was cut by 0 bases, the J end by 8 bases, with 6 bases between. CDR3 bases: TGCGCCAGCAGCTTGGCCGTTGATTCACCCCTCCACTTT. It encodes CASSLAVDSPLHF. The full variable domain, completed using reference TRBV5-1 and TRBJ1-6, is KAGVTQTPRYLIKTRGQQVTLSCSPISGHRSVSWYQQTPGQGLQFLFEYFSETQRNKGNFPGRFSGRQFSNSRSEMNVSTLELGDSALYLCASSLAVDSPLHFGNGTRLTVT.

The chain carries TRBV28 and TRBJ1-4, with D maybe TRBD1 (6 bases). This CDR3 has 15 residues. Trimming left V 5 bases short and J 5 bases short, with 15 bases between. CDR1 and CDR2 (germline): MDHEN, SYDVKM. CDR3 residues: CASSAGGGVNEKLFF. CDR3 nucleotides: TGTGCCAGCAGTGCCGGGGGGGGCGTAAATGAAAAACTGTTTTTT.

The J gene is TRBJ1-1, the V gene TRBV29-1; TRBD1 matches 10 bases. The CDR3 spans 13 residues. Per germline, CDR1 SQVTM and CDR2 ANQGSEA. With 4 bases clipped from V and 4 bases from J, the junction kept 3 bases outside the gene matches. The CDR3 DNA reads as TGCAGCGTTGGGAGGGACAGGGGCACTGAAGCTTTCTTT. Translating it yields CSVGRDRGTEAFF.

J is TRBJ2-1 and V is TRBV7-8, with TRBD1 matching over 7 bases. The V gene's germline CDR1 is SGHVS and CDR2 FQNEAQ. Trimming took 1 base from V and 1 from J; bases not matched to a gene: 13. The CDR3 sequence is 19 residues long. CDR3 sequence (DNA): TGTGCCAGCAGCTTAGGTGAATATGGGCACAGGGGATCCTACAATGAGCAGTTCTTC. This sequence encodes CASSLGEYGHRGSYNEQFF.

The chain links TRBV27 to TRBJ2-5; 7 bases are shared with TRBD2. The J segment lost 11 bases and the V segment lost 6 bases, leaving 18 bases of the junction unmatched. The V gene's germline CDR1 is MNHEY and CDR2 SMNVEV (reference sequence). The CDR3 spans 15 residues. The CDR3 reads CASSPGSGPRAGQYF. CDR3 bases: TGTGCCAGCAGCCCCGGGTCCGGGCCCAGAGCGGGGCAGTACTTC.

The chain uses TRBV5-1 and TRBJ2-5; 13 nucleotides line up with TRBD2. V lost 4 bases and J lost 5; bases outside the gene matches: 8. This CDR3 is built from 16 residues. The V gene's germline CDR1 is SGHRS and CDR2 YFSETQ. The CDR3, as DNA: TGCGCCAGCAGCGAAGGGACTAGCGGGGCCCACGAGACCCAGTACTTC. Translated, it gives CASSEGTSGAHETQYF.

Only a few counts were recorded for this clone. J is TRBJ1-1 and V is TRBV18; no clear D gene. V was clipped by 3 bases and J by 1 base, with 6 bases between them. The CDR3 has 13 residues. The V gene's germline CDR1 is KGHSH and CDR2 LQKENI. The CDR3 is CASSPNRNTEAFF. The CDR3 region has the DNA TGTGCCAGCTCACCGAACAGGAACACTGAAGCTTTCTTT.

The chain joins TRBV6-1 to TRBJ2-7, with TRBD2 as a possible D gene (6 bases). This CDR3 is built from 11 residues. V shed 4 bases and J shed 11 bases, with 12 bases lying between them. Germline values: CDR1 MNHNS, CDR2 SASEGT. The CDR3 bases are TGTGCCAGCAGTGTATGGGAGCGGGAGTACTTC. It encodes CASSVWEREYF.

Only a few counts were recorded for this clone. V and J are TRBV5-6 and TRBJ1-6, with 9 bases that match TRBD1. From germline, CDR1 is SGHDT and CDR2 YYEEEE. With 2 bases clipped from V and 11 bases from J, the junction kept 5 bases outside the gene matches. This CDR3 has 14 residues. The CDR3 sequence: CASSFGTGKPPLHF. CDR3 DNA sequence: TGTGCCAGCAGCTTCGGGACAGGGAAGCCACCCCTCCACTTT.

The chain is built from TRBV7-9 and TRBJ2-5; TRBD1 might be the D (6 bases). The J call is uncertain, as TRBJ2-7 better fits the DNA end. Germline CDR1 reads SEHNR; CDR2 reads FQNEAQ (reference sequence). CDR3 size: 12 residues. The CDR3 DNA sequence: TGTGCCAGCAGGGAGGACAGAAACGAGCAGTACTTC. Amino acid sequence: CASREDRNEQYF.

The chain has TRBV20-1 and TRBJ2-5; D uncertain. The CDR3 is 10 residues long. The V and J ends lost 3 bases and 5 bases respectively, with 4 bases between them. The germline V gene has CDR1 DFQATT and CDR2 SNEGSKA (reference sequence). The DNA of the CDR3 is TGCAGTGCTAGTCTGGAGACCCAGTACTTC. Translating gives CSASLETQYF.

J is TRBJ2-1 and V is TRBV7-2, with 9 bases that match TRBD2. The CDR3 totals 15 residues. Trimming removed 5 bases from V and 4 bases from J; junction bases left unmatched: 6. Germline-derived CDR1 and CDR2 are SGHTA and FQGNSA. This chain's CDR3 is CASSMTSGLYNEQFF. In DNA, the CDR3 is TGTGCCAGCAGCATGACTAGCGGCCTGTACAATGAGCAGTTCTTC.

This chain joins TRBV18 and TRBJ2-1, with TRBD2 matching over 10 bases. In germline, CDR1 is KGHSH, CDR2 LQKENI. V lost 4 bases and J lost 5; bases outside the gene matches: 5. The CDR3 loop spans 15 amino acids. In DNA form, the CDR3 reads TGTGCCAGCTCACGTCGGACTAGCGGTGACAATGAGCAGTTCTTC. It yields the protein CASSRRTSGDNEQFF. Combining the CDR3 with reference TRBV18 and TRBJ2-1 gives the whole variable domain NAGVMQNPRHLVRRRGQEARLRCSPMKGHSHVYWYRQLPEEGLKFMVYLQKENIIDESGMPKERFSAEFPKEGPSILRIQQVVRGDSAAYFCASSRRTSGDNEQFFGPGTRLTVL.

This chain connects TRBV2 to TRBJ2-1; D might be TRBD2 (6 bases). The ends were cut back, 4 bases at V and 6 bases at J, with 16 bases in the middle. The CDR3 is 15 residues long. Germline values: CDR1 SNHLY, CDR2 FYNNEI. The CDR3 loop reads CASSADEGGSNEQFF. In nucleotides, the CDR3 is TGTGCCAGCAGTGCCGACGAGGGAGGCTCCAATGAGCAGTTCTTC.

CDR3 protein: CASSSGGHSNQPQHF. In DNA form, the CDR3 reads TGTGCCAGCAGCTCAGGGGGACATAGCAATCAGCCCCAGCATTTT. This chain uses TRBV7-9 with TRBJ1-5, with 7 nucleotides matching TRBD1. The germline V gene has CDR1 SEHNR and CDR2 FQNEAQ (reference sequence). The CDR3 length is 15 residues. After removal of 4 bases from V and 0 bases from J, the junction contained 3 bases not matched to a gene. Full variable domain (outside the CDR3, taken from reference TRBV7-9 and TRBJ1-5): DTGVSQNPRHKITKRGQNVTFRCDPISEHNRLYWYRQTLGQGPEFLTYFQNEAQLEKSRLLSDRFSAERPKGSFSTLEIQRTEQGDSAMYLCASSSGGHSNQPQHFGDGTRLSIL.

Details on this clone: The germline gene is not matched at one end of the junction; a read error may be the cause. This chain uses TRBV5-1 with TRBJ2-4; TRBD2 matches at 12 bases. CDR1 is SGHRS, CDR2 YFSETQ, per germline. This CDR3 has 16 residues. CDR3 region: CASSFSSGTSGLGKDF. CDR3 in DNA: TGCGCCAGCAGCTTCTCCTCCGGGACTAGCGGGTTAGGGAAGGACTTC.

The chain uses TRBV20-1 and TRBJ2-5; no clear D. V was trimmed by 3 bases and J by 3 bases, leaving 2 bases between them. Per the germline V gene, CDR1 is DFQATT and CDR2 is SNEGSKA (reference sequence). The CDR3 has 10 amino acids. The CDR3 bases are TGCAGTGCTAGCGAAGAGACCCAGTACTTC. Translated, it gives CSASEETQYF.

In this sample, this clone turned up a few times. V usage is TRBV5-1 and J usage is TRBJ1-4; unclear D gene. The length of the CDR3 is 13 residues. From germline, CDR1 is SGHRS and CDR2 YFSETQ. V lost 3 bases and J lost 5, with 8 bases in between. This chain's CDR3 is CASSSPGNEKLFF. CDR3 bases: TGCGCCAGCAGCTCCCCGGGGAATGAAAAACTGTTTTTT.

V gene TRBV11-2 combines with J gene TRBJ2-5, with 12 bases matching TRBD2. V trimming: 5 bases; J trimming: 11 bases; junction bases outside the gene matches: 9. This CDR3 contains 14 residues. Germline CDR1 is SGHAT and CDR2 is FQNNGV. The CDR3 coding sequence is TGTGCCAGCAGCCCCGGACTAGCGGGAAGGGAGCAGTACTTC. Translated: CASSPGLAGREQYF.

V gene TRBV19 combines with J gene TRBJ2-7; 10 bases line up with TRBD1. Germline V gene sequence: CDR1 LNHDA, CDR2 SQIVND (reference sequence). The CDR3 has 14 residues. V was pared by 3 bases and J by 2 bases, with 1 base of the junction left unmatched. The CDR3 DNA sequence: TGTGCCAGTAGTATGGGGACAGGGGCCTACGAGCAGTACTTC. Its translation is CASSMGTGAYEQYF.

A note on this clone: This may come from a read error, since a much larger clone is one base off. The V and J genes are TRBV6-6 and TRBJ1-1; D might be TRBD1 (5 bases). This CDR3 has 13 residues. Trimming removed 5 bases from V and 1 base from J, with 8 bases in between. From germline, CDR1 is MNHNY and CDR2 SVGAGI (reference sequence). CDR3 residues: CASSDGQNTEAFF. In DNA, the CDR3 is TGTGCCAGCAGTGATGGACAGAACACTGAAGCTTTCTTT.

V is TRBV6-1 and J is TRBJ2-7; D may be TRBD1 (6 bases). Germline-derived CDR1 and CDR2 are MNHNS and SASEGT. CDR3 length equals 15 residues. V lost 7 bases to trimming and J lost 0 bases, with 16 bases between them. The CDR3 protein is CASTPLGGFSYEQYF. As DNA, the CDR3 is TGTGCCAGCACTCCCTTAGGGGGATTCTCCTACGAGCAGTACTTC.

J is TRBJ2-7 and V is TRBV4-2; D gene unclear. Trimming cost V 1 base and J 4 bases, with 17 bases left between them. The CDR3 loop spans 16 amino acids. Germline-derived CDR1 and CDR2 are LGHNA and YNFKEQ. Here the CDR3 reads CASSQVFIVGTYEQYF. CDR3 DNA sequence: TGTGCCAGCAGCCAAGTCTTCATCGTTGGCACATACGAGCAGTACTTC.

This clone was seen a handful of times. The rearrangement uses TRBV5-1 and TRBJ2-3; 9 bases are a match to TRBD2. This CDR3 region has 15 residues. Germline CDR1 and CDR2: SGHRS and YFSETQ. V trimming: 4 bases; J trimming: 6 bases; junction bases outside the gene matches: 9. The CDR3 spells CASSRGLALGDTQYF. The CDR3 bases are TGCGCCAGCAGCAGAGGACTAGCGCTCGGGGATACGCAGTATTTT. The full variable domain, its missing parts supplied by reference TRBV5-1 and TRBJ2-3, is KAGVTQTPRYLIKTRGQQVTLSCSPISGHRSVSWYQQTPGQGLQFLFEYFSETQRNKGNFPGRFSGRQFSNSRSEMNVSTLELGDSALYLCASSRGLALGDTQYFGPGTRLTVL.